This TCR beta chain was recorded in a study of kidney transplant recipient with SARS-CoV-2 infection (dated by TCRdb to the early 2020s). Between the V and J ends, shortened by 1 base and 2 bases respectively, the junction contains 6 bases. The CDR3 covers 13 residues, taking in both the cysteine and the phenylalanine. Only CDR3 DNA is held: 39 bases, read in frame from base 1. According to the germline V gene (reference sequence), CDR1 reads SGHNT and CDR2 reads YYREEE. The time point label on this specimen signifies: pre-pandemic baseline sample and day 111 after first positive SARS-CoV-2 test. This clonotype was counted at least ten times. No cognate antigen has been identified for it. Base quality data are lacking; no much larger clone is found one base away. Data came from an Illumina MiSeq. Profiling of the peripheral T cell repertoire targeted human TCRbeta genes. The study's processing was this. Beta-binomial modelling was applied to test for differential clonotype abundance so that variability over time was accounted for. Expanded clonotypes were checked against the ImmuneCODE reference database of SARS-CoV-2-associated TCRs and mapped to regions of the viral genome. Additional repertoire analyses were carried out for TRBV gene usage, CDR3 length, CDR3 amino acid overlap between time points, clonotype abundance distributions and Jaccard similarity. Using fastp trimming at Q25 and MiXCR clonotype assembly, TCRdb reanalyzed the public sequencing data and kept in-frame beta chains. Rows merge per CDR3 protein into single entries with the most common DNA and genes. Here the V and J calls rest on TCRdb's processing, not on the authors' analysis. This sample is represented by fewer than 250,000 distinct CDR3 sequences; 29% of them were singletons. The ten most abundant clones make up under 7.5% of the sample.

Sequenced material: a blood sample, taken at baseline and between days 110 and 120 from a kidney transplant recipient. The receptor's source is a male patient in his thirties who had COVID-19 and was a kidney transplant recipient. Following a transplant, a fraction of the T cells may be traceable to the graft donor. This receptor chain uses TRBV5-4 and TRBJ2-5; no D gene can be assigned with confidence. The CDR3 in this case is CASSLSLQETQYF. In nucleotides, the sequence is TGTGCCAGCAGCTTGTCTTTACAAGAGACCCAGTACTTC.